The sequence of this T cell receptor beta chain was determined in a study of metastatic and nonmetastatic thyroid tumors. MiXCR was used by TCRdb to re-call the PCR reads. The table includes about 31,000 clones, about 21% detected once. No treatment of any kind had been given to any patient before thyroid surgery. There are many counts of this clone. Looked up from germline, CDR1 is MNHNS and CDR2 is SASEGT. V lost 5 bases, J lost 7 bases, and 9 bases stayed unmatched. The CDR3 is 14 residues long. The sample was blood. J is TRBJ2-5 and V is TRBV6-1; TRBD2 aligns across 8 bases. The source is a female donor with papillary thyroid cancer or a benign thyroid nodule (not recorded which). Some clones in this sample may be carry-over from other donors' samples. The CDR3 is CASSQQVRGGTQYF. DNA for the CDR3: TGTGCCAGCAGTCAACAGGTTCGGGGGGGGACCCAGTACTTC.